This T cell receptor (beta chain) derives from a study of shared clonotypes between healthy human individuals (TCRdb year 2020). In terms of the full investigation: A few men and two women, aged 18 to 49 years, made up the cohort. Libraries were prepared and TCR repertoires were sequenced by different laboratories using diverse techniques, in order to increase sequencing depth and limit assay-specific biases. Blood TCR repertoires of a handful of healthy adults were deeply sequenced to estimate repertoire size and the extent of clonotype sharing between individuals. Between about 0.85 and 10 billion PBMCs per donor were obtained by leukapheresis. For each donor, CD4 naive and CD4 memory were each run on three plates, CD8 naive on two plates, and CD8 memory on one plate.

The donors were healthy, HIV-negative adults who had no recently reported acute infections or vaccinations. Only Caucasian adults living in Nashville, Tennessee, USA were represented among the donors. CD8 memory samples were composed of magnetically selected CD45RO+ cells combined with CCR7-negative CD45RA+ effector memory (TemRA) cells. After blood collection by leukapheresis, PBMCs were isolated using Ficoll-Histopaque density gradient centrifugation and then cryopreserved in the vapor phase of liquid nitrogen. Analytical flow cytometry was used to check the purity and quantity of every magnetically sorted T cell population. From each sorted fraction, genomic DNA was isolated and quantified by UV absorbance on a Nanodrop 2000c. Findings and caveats that apply to the study as a whole: Compared with non-shared clonotypes, the clonotypes found in all four sorted-subset donors had higher generation probabilities. Pairwise subsampling indicated that sequencing depth was expected to affect the degree of clonotype sharing among donors. Sampling was restricted to blood, and TCR repertoires in tissue are likely to differ from TCR repertoires in blood. Sharing across four donors was observed for around 4.8% of naive CD4, about 4% of naive CD8, about 2.3% of memory CD4, and roughly 0.4% of memory CD8 clonotypes. Because the study included a small number of donors, the genetic and exposure-history diversity represented was limited. Rarefaction of sorted-subset datasets indicated incomplete sequencing despite the large sequencing depth. Estimated clonotype richness was generally larger for naive than for memory subsets.

This clone was picked up many times. Its antigen remains undetermined. One base away there is no much larger clone; base qualities are not given. V is shortened by 8 bases, J by 7 bases, and the region joining them spans 24 bases. There are 16 amino acids in the CDR3, from cysteine to phenylalanine inclusive. CDR3 DNA is the only sequence kept; it has 48 bases, read in frame from the first base. The germline V gene (reference sequence) gives CDR1 as LNHNV and CDR2 as YYDKDF. Using the deep immunoSEQ assay, multiplex PCR amplified TCR CDR3 regions from genomic DNA. For each cell subset, the extracted genomic DNA was distributed evenly across all wells of several immunoSEQ 96-well plates, and each plate served as one replicate. For sorted subsets, 200 to 250 ng of genomic DNA, equivalent to 25,000 to 30,000 T cell genomes, went into each replicate PCR. Purified libraries were measured with a Qubit 3.0 fluorometer, size-checked on a Bioanalyzer 2100, and measured again with the KAPA Library Quantification kit. Every immunoSEQ 96-well plate was sequenced on a dedicated single-read 150-cycle Illumina NextSeq 550 flow cell. As for how the authors treated the data: Because only junctional sequences without quality scores were contained in the immunoSEQ output, filtering matching that applied to full-length reads could not be performed. To assign V/J genes and CDR3, sequences were annotated against IMGT germline references using PyIR, a Python wrapper for IgBLAST v1.9. Reads with weak V/J assignments (E-value above 1e-6), missing CDR3, stop codons, out-of-frame junctions, or ambiguous translated residues were removed. V3J clonotypes were defined as sequences sharing an identical inferred V gene, J gene, and CDR3 amino acid sequence. Percentage overlap between repertoires was computed as shared unique clonotypes divided by the size of the smaller repertoire. Richness of each repertoire was evaluated using RTK rarefaction, the Chao1 estimator, and Recon v2.1 estimates of unobserved clonotypes. Generation probabilities for all TCRbeta clonotypes obtained by the gDNA method from a handful of donors were computed using OLGA. TCRdb limited this immuneACCESS table to in-frame rearrangements with V and J called. A share of clones is missing; checked studies link under half to unresolved V genes, and the rest is unexplained. The V and J calls and clone size were taken over from that table, and D and trimming were inferred from the DNA. The table for this sample lists about 320,000 clones; roughly 91% of them were counted only once. Around 15% of the sample comes from the top ten.

This receptor was identified in a young man in good health. The sample was memory CD8+ T cells sorted from blood. The sample's cell subset or site label is to be understood as: CD45RO+ cells pooled with CCR7-negative TemRA cells. The V and J genes are TRBV15 and TRBJ1-5; no confident D gene assignment can be made. The DNA sequence follows: TGTGCCACCTCCCAGGAAAGAGGGTGGGGATACCAGCCCCAGCATTTT. The encoded protein is CATSQERGWGYQPQHF.